This TCR beta chain appears in the sequencing data of a study of T cell repertoires in cytomegalovirus infection. Study observations and caveats: HLA-C-restricted CMV clonotypes gave the most frequent clonotype in two of eight donors.

CDR3 length equals 12 residues. V was trimmed by 4 bases and J by 4 bases, leaving 11 bases between them. Germline CDR1 is SQVTM and CDR2 is ANQGSEA. TCRdb re-called the reads through MiXCR, storing one row per CDR3 protein. Of about 310,000 distinct CDR3 sequences in the sample, more than 20% were seen once. Comments on this clonotype: Its antigen is unidentified.

This clonotype originated in a human donor in good health (CMV status not recorded). Some clones in this sample may be carry-over from other donors' samples. J is TRBJ2-7 and V is TRBV29-1; possible D gene TRBD1, 6 bases. Sequenced material: cultured PBMCs, taken from culture after CMV antigen stimulation. The CDR3 spells CSVVGDTYEQYV. The CDR3 DNA reads TGCAGCGTTGTAGGGGACACTTACGAGCAGTACGTC.